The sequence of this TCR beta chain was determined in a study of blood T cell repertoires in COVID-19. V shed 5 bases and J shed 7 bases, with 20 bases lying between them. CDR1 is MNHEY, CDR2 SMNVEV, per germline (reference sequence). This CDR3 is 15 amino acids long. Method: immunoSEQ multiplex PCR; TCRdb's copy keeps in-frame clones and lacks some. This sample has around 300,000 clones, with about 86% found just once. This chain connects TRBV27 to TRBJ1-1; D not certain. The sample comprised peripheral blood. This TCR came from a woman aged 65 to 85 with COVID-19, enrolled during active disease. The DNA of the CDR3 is TGTGCCAGCAGTCCCATCCCAGCACGGCGGGGTGAAGCTTTCTTT. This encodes CASSPIPARRGEAFF.